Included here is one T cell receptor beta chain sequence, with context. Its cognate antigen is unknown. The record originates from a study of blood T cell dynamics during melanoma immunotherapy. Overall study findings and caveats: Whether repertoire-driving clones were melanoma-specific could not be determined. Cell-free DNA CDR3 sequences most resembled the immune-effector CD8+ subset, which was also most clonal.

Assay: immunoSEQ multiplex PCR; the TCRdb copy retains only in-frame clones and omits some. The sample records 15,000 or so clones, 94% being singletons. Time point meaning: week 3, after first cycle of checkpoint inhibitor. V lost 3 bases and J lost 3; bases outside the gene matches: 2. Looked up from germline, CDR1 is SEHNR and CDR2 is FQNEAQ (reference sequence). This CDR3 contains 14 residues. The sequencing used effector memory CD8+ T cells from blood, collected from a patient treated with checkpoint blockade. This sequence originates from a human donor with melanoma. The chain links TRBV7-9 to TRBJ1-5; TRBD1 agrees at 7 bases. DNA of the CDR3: TGTGCCAGCAGCTTGACAGGGCCCAATCAGCCCCAGCATTTT. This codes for CASSLTGPNQPQHF.